One and the same sample provided the 10 T cell receptor beta chains below, sequenced in a study of chemoradiotherapy in HPV16-positive cancers. TCRdb's table, derived via immunoSEQ multiplex PCR, lists solely in-frame clones and lacks some. There are thousands of clones in the sample; 70% to 90% occur only once, and under 2.5% lies in the top ten. The specimen was obtained from a patient who underwent chemoradiotherapy. The receptors shown here come from a human donor with HPV-associated anogenital cancer.

The chain combines TRBV28 with TRBJ2-1, with 8 bases fitting TRBD2. The CDR3 contains 16 residues. V lost 1 base and J lost 7; bases outside the gene matches: 9. The germline V gene encodes CDR1 MDHEN and CDR2 SYDVKM. For the CDR3, the DNA is TGTGCCAGCAGTTTATCGGGGACTAGGGGGGGAAATGAGCAGTTCTTC. This translates into CASSLSGTRGGNEQFF.

This clone was detected only a few times. The CDR3 nucleotides are TGTGCCAGTAGTATACTACAGGGAGGAGTTCAGCCCCAGCATTTT. It encodes CASSILQGGVQPQHF. The V call is TRBV19, the J call TRBJ1-5, with a weak D call TRBD1 (6 bases). This CDR3 has 15 residues. Deletions cut 2 bases from V and 6 bases from J, with 14 bases between. Germline V lookup: CDR1 LNHDA, CDR2 SQIVND (reference sequence).

V and J are TRBV7-2 and TRBJ2-2, with 8 bases identical to TRBD2. The J segment lost 5 bases and the V segment lost 1 base, leaving 6 bases of the junction unmatched. Germline V gene data show CDR1 as SGHTA and CDR2 as FQGNSA. This CDR3 has 16 residues. CDR3 region: CASSLVAGQRTGELFF. CDR3 sequence (DNA): TGTGCCAGCAGCTTAGTAGCGGGGCAGCGGACCGGGGAGCTGTTTTTT.

The chain combines TRBV5-6 with TRBJ2-1; possible D gene TRBD1, 5 bases. V lost 0 bases, J lost 8 bases, and 15 bases lay in between. CDR1 and CDR2 (germline): SGHDT, YYEEEE. CDR3 length: 15 residues. CDR3 residues: CASSLVHQGRDEQFF. CDR3 in DNA: TGTGCCAGCAGCTTGGTACACCAGGGAAGGGATGAGCAGTTCTTC. Using reference TRBV5-6 and TRBJ2-1 for the parts outside the CDR3, the full variable domain is DAGVTQSPTHLIKTRGQQVTLRCSPKSGHDTVSWYQQALGQGPQFIFQYYEEEERQRGNFPDRFSGHQFPNYSSELNVNALLLGDSALYLCASSLVHQGRDEQFFGPGTRLTVL.

The genes are TRBV2 and TRBJ2-5; possible D gene TRBD1, 5 bases. Germline CDR1 SNHLY, CDR2 FYNNEI. V lost 7 bases, J lost 5 bases, and 14 bases lay in between. This CDR3 is 13 amino acids long. The CDR3 sequence: CASTLAGWETQYF. CDR3 in DNA: TGTGCCAGCACTTTGGCAGGGTGGGAGACCCAGTACTTC.

The V call is TRBV5-6, the J call TRBJ1-5; D not certain. CDR1 is SGHDT and CDR2 is YYEEEE in the germline V gene. The V end was cut by 0 bases, the J end by 1 base, with 8 bases between. This CDR3 is built from 15 residues. Written as DNA, the CDR3 is TGTGCCAGCAGCTTGGACGGATACAGCAATCAGCCCCAGCATTTT. Translation gives CASSLDGYSNQPQHF.

J is TRBJ2-2 and V is TRBV19; no reliable D call. Germline loops: CDR1 LNHDA, CDR2 SQIVND (reference sequence). The ends were cut back, 2 bases at V and 2 bases at J, with 12 bases in the middle. The CDR3 runs 16 residues. As DNA, the CDR3 is TGTGCCAGTAGTATACTCCGTAGCACTAACACCGGGGAGCTGTTTTTT. It codes for CASSILRSTNTGELFF.

This rearrangement joins TRBV19 to TRBJ1-5; D might be TRBD1 (6 bases). With 6 bases removed from V and 6 bases from J, the gap between germline ends came to 15 bases. Germline CDR1 and CDR2: LNHDA and SQIVND (reference sequence). The CDR3 has 14 amino acids. The CDR3 spells CASSLTGGGQPQHF. CDR3 bases: TGTGCCAGTAGCCTGACAGGAGGCGGTCAGCCCCAGCATTTT. The variable domain in full, completed from reference TRBV19 and TRBJ1-5, reads DGGITQSPKYLFRKEGQNVTLSCEQNLNHDAMYWYRQDPGQGLRLIYYSQIVNDFQKGDIAEGYSVSREKKESFPLTVTSAQKNPTAFYLCASSLTGGGQPQHFGDGTRLSIL.

CDR3 amino acids: CSVGGGGAGGETQYF. CDR3 DNA sequence: TGCAGCGTGGGCGGTGGGGGGGCCGGGGGTGAGACCCAGTACTTC. This chain connects TRBV29-1 to TRBJ2-5; possibly TRBD2 for D (7 bases). The germline gives CDR1 SQVTM, CDR2 ANQGSEA. Trimming pared 6 bases from V and 5 bases from J, leaving 22 bases between. The CDR3 covers 15 residues. The whole variable domain, filled in from reference TRBV29-1 and TRBJ2-5, reads SAVISQKPSRDICQRGTSLTIQCQVDSQVTMMFWYRQQPGQSLTLIATANQGSEATYESGFVIDKFPISRPNLTFSTLTVSNMSPEDSSIYLCSVGGGGAGGETQYFGPGTRLLVL.

This chain joins TRBV27 and TRBJ2-3; maybe TRBD1 (5 bases). Germline loops: CDR1 MNHEY, CDR2 SMNVEV (reference sequence). CDR3 length: 15 amino acids. V lost 3 bases, J lost 1 base, and 11 bases lay in between. CDR3 amino acids: CASSLVQGRTDTQYF. CDR3 coding DNA: TGTGCCAGCAGTTTGGTGCAGGGCCGCACAGATACGCAGTATTTT.